The clone carrying this T cell receptor (beta chain) was found once. The data belong to a study of T cell responses to AZD1222 COVID-19 vaccine. Only in-frame clones appear in the TCRdb table, and some are missing; sequencing was by immunoSEQ multiplex PCR. The data hold more than 75,000 clones, with 85% to 90% observed a single time. The V and J ends lost 4 bases and 12 bases respectively, with 16 bases between them. CDR1 is MDHEN, CDR2 SYDVKM, per germline. The CDR3 is 12 residues long. Sample: peripheral blood, taken on day 0 of AZD1222 vaccination. The receptor comes from an adult in good health. The chain has TRBV28 and TRBJ2-7; D is perhaps TRBD1 (6 bases). CDR3 residues: CASSSGQRQGYF. DNA of the CDR3: TGTGCCAGCAGTTCAGGACAGCGCCAGGGGTACTTC.